This entry features one T cell receptor beta chain sequence. This record comes from a study of blood T cell repertoires in COVID-19. For the study at large: COVID-19 samples collected from the United States, Italy and Spain covered acute and convalescent phases. The analysed material was cDNA or gDNA that came from T cells, B-cell-depleted T cells, or PBMCs.

CDR3 length: 13 residues. Germline V gene sequence: CDR1 WSHSY, CDR2 SAAADI. J was trimmed by 9 bases and V by 4 bases; bases with no gene match: 3. In the study's own analysis: Amplification from reference gene primers served as the basis for estimated nucleated cell counts. The protocol was immunoSEQ multiplex PCR, while the TCRdb copy is restricted to in-frame clones and leaves out a portion. Clone size and V and J calls were adopted from that table, with D and trimming inferred from the DNA. Of about 360,000 clones listed, 81% are singletons. The receptor comes from a human donor with acute or convalescent COVID-19. The donor label of this sample is uncertain. This rearrangement joins TRBV10-2 to TRBJ1-6; 7 bases are a match to TRBD1. The source material was peripheral blood. The CDR3 DNA sequence: TGCGCCAGCAGTGGGACAGGTAGTTCACCCCTCCACTTT. This gives the protein CASSGTGSSPLHF.